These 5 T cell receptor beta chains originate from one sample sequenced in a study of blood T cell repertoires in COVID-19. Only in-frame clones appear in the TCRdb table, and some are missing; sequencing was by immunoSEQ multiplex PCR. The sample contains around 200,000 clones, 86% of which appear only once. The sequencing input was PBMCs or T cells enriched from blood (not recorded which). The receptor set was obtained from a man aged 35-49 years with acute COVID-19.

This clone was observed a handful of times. This CDR3 is CAWRNPGSGAYEQYF. The CDR3 DNA follows: TGTGCCTGGAGAAATCCAGGGTCTGGAGCATACGAGCAGTACTTC. J is TRBJ2-7 and V is TRBV30; maybe TRBD1 (5 bases). Germline V gene sequence: CDR1 GTSNPN, CDR2 SVGIG (reference sequence). The V and J ends lost 3 bases and 4 bases respectively, with 19 bases between them. This CDR3 is 15 amino acids long. Variable domain in full (rest from reference TRBV30 and TRBJ2-7): SQTIHQWPATLVQPVGSPLSLECTVEGTSNPNLYWYRQAAGRGLQLLFYSVGIGQISSEVPQNLSASRPQDRQFILSSKKLLLSDSGFYLCAWRNPGSGAYEQYFGPGTRLTVT.

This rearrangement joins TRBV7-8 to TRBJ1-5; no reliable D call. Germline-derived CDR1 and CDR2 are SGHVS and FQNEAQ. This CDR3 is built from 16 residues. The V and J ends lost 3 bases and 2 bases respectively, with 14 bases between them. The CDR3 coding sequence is TGTGCCAGCAGCTTGTCTTTAAACAGAGGCAATCAGCCCCAGCATTTT. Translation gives CASSLSLNRGNQPQHF.

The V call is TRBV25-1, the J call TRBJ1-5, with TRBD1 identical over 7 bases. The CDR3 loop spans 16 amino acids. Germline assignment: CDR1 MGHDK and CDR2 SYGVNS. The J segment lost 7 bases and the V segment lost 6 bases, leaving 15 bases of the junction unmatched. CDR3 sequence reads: CASSHSGQEGRQPQHF. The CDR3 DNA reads TGTGCCAGCAGCCATTCAGGACAGGAGGGGAGGCAGCCCCAGCATTTT.

In nucleotides, the CDR3 is TGTGCCAGCAGACGGACAGGGTGGTCCGGGGAGCTGTTTTTT. This encodes CASRRTGWSGELFF. The chain recombines TRBV27 with TRBJ2-2; 8 nucleotides agree with TRBD1. The germline V gene encodes CDR1 MNHEY and CDR2 SMNVEV (reference sequence). The CDR3 consists of 14 residues. J was trimmed by 6 bases and V by 6 bases; bases with no gene match: 6.

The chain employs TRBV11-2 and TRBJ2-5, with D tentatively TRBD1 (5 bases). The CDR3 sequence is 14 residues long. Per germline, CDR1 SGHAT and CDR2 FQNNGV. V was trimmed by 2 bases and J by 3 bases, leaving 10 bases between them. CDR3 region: CASSLMAGKETQYF. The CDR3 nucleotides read TGTGCCAGCAGCTTAATGGCAGGGAAAGAGACCCAGTACTTC.